The 28 T cell receptor beta chains below come from one sample, sequenced in a study of beta chain features in type 1 diabetes. Study-level results: TCRB CDR3 length was moderately but significantly reduced in all four CD4+ subsets of Type 1 diabetes patients.

The investigators reverse transcribed all of the isolated RNA, so they sequenced expressed TCRB transcripts. Sequenced by immunoSEQ multiplex PCR; TCRdb stores in-frame clones only, minus some. The sample lists 55,000 to 85,000 clones, 45% to 50% occurring once. The antigens these receptors bind are not known. Input material: central memory CD4+ T cells from blood. These receptors were obtained from a man younger than 40 with type 1 diabetes.

The DNA for the CDR3 is TGCGCCAGCAGCTTGGAAGGGGCAAAGGCAGATACGCAGTATTTT. Protein sequence: CASSLEGAKADTQYF. The chain combines TRBV5-1 with TRBJ2-3; D perhaps matches TRBD1 (5 bases). V was cut by 0 bases and J by 4 bases, with 12 bases left in between. CDR1 SGHRS and CDR2 YFSETQ come from the germline V gene. CDR3 size: 15 residues. The variable domain in full, completed from reference TRBV5-1 and TRBJ2-3, reads KAGVTQTPRYLIKTRGQQVTLSCSPISGHRSVSWYQQTPGQGLQFLFEYFSETQRNKGNFPGRFSGRQFSNSRSEMNVSTLELGDSALYLCASSLEGAKADTQYFGPGTRLTVL.

The chain recombines TRBV7-8 with TRBJ2-3; TRBD1 is a possible D gene (6 bases). The CDR3 is made up of 16 amino acids. V was cut by 2 bases and J by 0 bases, with 12 bases left in between. Germline CDR1 and CDR2: SGHVS and FQNEAQ. The CDR3 bases are TGTGCCAGCAGCTTAATAAACACAGGGAGCACAGATACGCAGTATTTT. It is translated as CASSLINTGSTDTQYF.

The rearrangement uses TRBV30 and TRBJ1-1; TRBD1 matches 10 bases. CDR3 length equals 15 residues. V dropped 5 bases and J dropped 5; count of bases not matched to a gene: 11. Looked up from germline, CDR1 is GTSNPN and CDR2 is SVGIG (reference sequence). CDR3 in amino acids: CAWRKWDRGRTEAFF. For the CDR3, the DNA is TGTGCCTGGCGAAAGTGGGACAGGGGTAGGACTGAAGCTTTCTTT.

The genes are TRBV19 and TRBJ2-1; the match to TRBD2 covers 8 bases. Germline loops: CDR1 LNHDA, CDR2 SQIVND (reference sequence). V was pared by 4 bases and J by 3 bases, with 8 bases of the junction left unmatched. This CDR3 spans 16 amino acids. As DNA, the CDR3 is TGTGCCAGTAGTACCAGCAGCGGGAGACGCTACAATGAGCAGTTCTTC. It codes for CASSTSSGRRYNEQFF. The variable domain in full, with the rest retrieved from reference TRBV19 and TRBJ2-1, is DGGITQSPKYLFRKEGQNVTLSCEQNLNHDAMYWYRQDPGQGLRLIYYSQIVNDFQKGDIAEGYSVSREKKESFPLTVTSAQKNPTAFYLCASSTSSGRRYNEQFFGPGTRLTVL.

This clone was counted a few times. The chain joins TRBV21-1 to TRBJ2-5; the table's D call, TRBD1, has no DNA check behind it. TRBV21-1 is marked as a pseudogene. This CDR3 has 15 residues. CDR3 DNA: TGTGCCAGCAACTCGCGCTGGGACAGGGGAGAGACCCAGTACTTC. It is translated as CASNSRWDRGETQYF.

The chain uses TRBV6-1 and TRBJ2-7; 10 bases agree with TRBD1. The CDR3 contains 13 residues. V lost 6 bases and J lost 3; bases outside the gene matches: 2. Germline CDR1 and CDR2: MNHNS and SASEGT. As DNA, the CDR3 is TGTGCCAGCAGCCGGGACAGGGGCTACGAGCAGTACTTC. Its translation: CASSRDRGYEQYF.

The V and J genes are TRBV5-1 and TRBJ2-2; TRBD2 aligns across 13 bases. The CDR3 is 17 residues long. V lost 3 bases, J lost 0 bases, and 2 bases stayed unmatched. Germline CDR1 reads SGHRS; CDR2 reads YFSETQ. The CDR3 sequence is CASSSTSGGTNTGELFF. CDR3 DNA sequence: TGCGCCAGCAGCTCGACTAGCGGGGGGACGAACACCGGGGAGCTGTTTTTT.

A few counts support this clone. This sequence joins TRBV10-2 and TRBJ2-3; 10 bases fit TRBD1. Trimming at V came to 8 bases and at J to 4 bases, leaving 6 bases not matched to a gene. Germline-derived CDR1 and CDR2 are WSHSY and SAAADI. The CDR3 totals 14 residues. The CDR3 DNA sequence: TGCGCCAGCCGGGACAGGGGCCCCCCAGATACGCAGTATTTT. Its protein is CASRDRGPPDTQYF.

V usage is TRBV4-1 and J usage is TRBJ1-1; D ambiguous. In germline, CDR1 is MGHRA, CDR2 YSYEKL. Trimming cost V 4 bases and J 1 base, with 13 bases left between them. The CDR3 contains 15 residues. In nucleotides, the CDR3 is TGCGCCAGCAGCCCTGGACTTTTTCCGAACACTGAAGCTTTCTTT. It yields the protein CASSPGLFPNTEAFF.

The rearrangement uses TRBV11-3 and TRBJ2-1; TRBD2 aligns across 8 bases. This CDR3 has 15 amino acids. Germline V gene lookup returns CDR1 SGHNT and CDR2 YENEEA. The ends lost 4 bases at V and 8 bases at J; junction bases unmatched: 10. Here the CDR3 reads CASSSPSGLGDEQFF. The CDR3 DNA follows: TGTGCCAGCAGCTCTCCTAGCGGGTTGGGCGATGAGCAGTTCTTC.

The chain is built from TRBV5-4 and TRBJ1-4; TRBD1 aligns across 7 bases. The ends lost 4 bases at V and 8 bases at J; junction bases unmatched: 5. Looked up from germline, CDR1 is SGHNT and CDR2 is YYREEE (reference sequence). This CDR3 region has 13 residues. The CDR3 here is CASSLRDSEKLFF. The CDR3 nucleotides read TGTGCCAGCAGCCTCCGGGACAGCGAAAAACTGTTTTTT.

The chain employs TRBV2 and TRBJ2-2; the D gene is possibly TRBD2 (5 bases). CDR3 length: 15 residues. CDR1 and CDR2 (germline): SNHLY, FYNNEI. Trimming stripped 7 bases from V and 5 bases from J, with 17 bases between. The CDR3: CASTLEGSYTGELFF. The CDR3 DNA reads as TGTGCCAGCACCTTAGAGGGCTCATATACCGGGGAGCTGTTTTTT.

This chain connects TRBV9 to TRBJ2-1; TRBD1 might be the D (6 bases). CDR1 is SGDLS, CDR2 YYNGEE, per germline. Trimming took 8 bases from V and 7 from J, leaving 10 bases between them. This CDR3 is built from 11 residues. The CDR3 region has the DNA TGTGCCAGTAAAGGGGGTAATGAGCAGTTCTTC. Its protein is CASKGGNEQFF.

The chain recombines TRBV11-3 with TRBJ1-4; TRBD1 matches 9 bases. Germline V gene sequence: CDR1 SGHNT, CDR2 YENEEA. The CDR3 totals 16 residues. Losses at the gene ends were 2 bases for V and 8 bases for J; bases not matched to a gene: 9. This chain's CDR3 is CASSLTLQGAGEKLFF. The CDR3, as DNA: TGTGCCAGCAGCTTAACCTTACAGGGGGCAGGGGAAAAACTGTTTTTT.

The chain has TRBV6-6 and TRBJ2-3, with 13 nucleotides matching TRBD2. The CDR3 is made up of 16 amino acids. Germline trimming cut 6 bases from V and 3 bases from J; bases unmatched to any gene: 6. The germline CDR1 and CDR2 sequences are MNHNY and SVGAGI (reference sequence). The CDR3 spells CASRRLAGGLTDTQYF. The DNA for the CDR3 is TGTGCCAGCAGACGACTAGCGGGAGGATTGACAGATACGCAGTATTTT.

This clone turned up a few times. The chain joins TRBV5-6 to TRBJ2-7, with 8 nucleotides matching TRBD2. Germline assignment: CDR1 SGHDT and CDR2 YYEEEE. V trimming: 3 bases; J trimming: 7 bases; junction bases outside the gene matches: 9. The CDR3 consists of 14 residues. CDR3 sequence (DNA): TGTGCCAGCAGCTCCGTCGGGGGGGCGTTAGAGCAGTACTTC. It is translated as CASSSVGGALEQYF.

The chain employs TRBV7-2 and TRBJ2-3, with 11 bases lining up with TRBD2. CDR1 is SGHTA, CDR2 FQGNSA, per germline. This CDR3 has 14 residues. V shed 2 bases and J 5 bases; nucleotides not matched to a gene: 0. Written as DNA, the CDR3 is TGTGCCAGCAGCTTAACTAGCGGGAGAGATACGCAGTATTTT. Encoded protein: CASSLTSGRDTQYF.

The rearrangement uses TRBV10-3 and TRBJ1-5; weak D call: TRBD1 (5 bases). Trimming took off 0 bases at V and 3 bases at J, with 12 bases between the two ends. Germline V CDR1 and CDR2: ENHRY, SYGVKD. This CDR3 contains 16 residues. The CDR3 is CAISESNRSPNQPQHF. CDR3 DNA: TGTGCCATCAGTGAGTCGAACAGGTCCCCCAATCAGCCCCAGCATTTT.

CDR3 protein: CASSLEGADNQPQHF. The CDR3 DNA follows: TGCGCCAGCAGCTTGGAGGGGGCAGACAATCAGCCCCAGCATTTT. The chain is built from TRBV5-1 and TRBJ1-5, with 7 bases matching TRBD1. CDR1 SGHRS and CDR2 YFSETQ come from the germline V gene. The CDR3 runs 15 residues. Trimming cost V 0 bases and J 3 bases; bases outside gene matches: 3.

This chain connects TRBV7-8 to TRBJ2-3; 7 positions match TRBD1. V shed 6 bases and J 0 bases; nucleotides not matched to a gene: 6. The CDR3 is 15 residues long. Germline-derived CDR1 and CDR2 are SGHVS and FQNEAQ. CDR3 residues: CASRLGTASTDTQYF. CDR3 coding DNA: TGTGCCAGCAGACTCGGGACAGCTAGCACAGATACGCAGTATTTT. Filled out from reference TRBV7-8 and TRBJ2-3, the complete variable domain reads GAGVSQSPRYKVAKRGQDVALRCDPISGHVSLFWYQQALGQGPEFLTYFQNEAQLDKSGLPSDRFFAERPEGSVSTLKIQRTQQEDSAVYLCASRLGTASTDTQYFGPGTRLTVL.

The chain carries TRBV5-1 and TRBJ1-1, with a weak D call TRBD1 (5 bases). Trimming removed 3 bases from V and 5 bases from J, with 14 bases in between. Germline V gene data show CDR1 as SGHRS and CDR2 as YFSETQ. This CDR3 region has 14 residues. The CDR3 is CASSSQPRGTEAFF. The CDR3 region has the DNA TGCGCCAGCAGCTCACAGCCTAGGGGAACTGAAGCTTTCTTT. Variable domain in full (rest from reference TRBV5-1 and TRBJ1-1): KAGVTQTPRYLIKTRGQQVTLSCSPISGHRSVSWYQQTPGQGLQFLFEYFSETQRNKGNFPGRFSGRQFSNSRSEMNVSTLELGDSALYLCASSSQPRGTEAFFGQGTRLTVV.

The sample holds a few counts of this clone. The CDR3 is CASSPGGAETQYF. The CDR3 region has the DNA TGTGCCAGCAGCCCGGGGGGGGCGGAGACCCAGTACTTC. The rearrangement links TRBV7-6 to TRBJ2-5, with TRBD2 matching 8 bases. V dropped 5 bases and J dropped 5; count of bases not matched to a gene: 4. The CDR3 spans 13 residues. Looked up from germline, CDR1 is SGHVS and CDR2 is FNYEAQ.

This clone came up a few times. A read error may produce the germline difference seen at one junction end. This chain uses TRBV5-4 with TRBJ2-7; TRBD1 aligns across 7 bases. Germline V lookup: CDR1 SGHNT, CDR2 YYREEE (reference sequence). This CDR3 has 12 amino acids. The CDR3 region has the DNA TGTGCCAGCAGCCAGGACAGGTACGGGCAGTACTTC. It translates to CASSQDRYGQYF.

This clone came up once. The chain links TRBV19 to TRBJ1-5; tentative D call: TRBD1 (6 bases). The germline CDR1 and CDR2 sequences are LNHDA and SQIVND (reference sequence). V dropped 10 bases and J dropped 5 bases, with 12 bases sitting between them. The CDR3 extends over 12 amino acids. The CDR3 sequence: CATGEGDQPQHF. The CDR3, as DNA: TGTGCCACCGGAGAGGGGGATCAGCCCCAGCATTTT.

This clone was counted between two and nine times. The rearrangement joins TRBV6-1 to TRBJ1-2; TRBD1 aligns across 11 bases. CDR1 and CDR2 (germline): MNHNS, SASEGT. The ends lost 8 bases at V and 4 bases at J; junction bases unmatched: 6. This CDR3 is 14 amino acids long. CDR3 coding DNA: TGTGCCAGCGCCATGGACAGGGGGCCCTATGGCTACACCTTC. Residues: CASAMDRGPYGYTF.

This clone was seen more than once but under ten times. The chain uses TRBV30 and TRBJ2-1, with a tentative D call TRBD2 (5 bases). Trimming pared 7 bases from V and 2 bases from J, leaving 12 bases between. This CDR3 region has 13 residues. The germline V gene encodes CDR1 GTSNPN and CDR2 SVGIG (reference sequence). CDR3 DNA sequence: TGTGCCTTAGGACTTCTCCCCTACAATGAGCAGTTCTTC. It translates to CALGLLPYNEQFF.

This clone has more than one count but fewer than ten. This chain uses TRBV7-2 with TRBJ2-5, with TRBD1 matching 7 bases. This CDR3 spans 14 amino acids. V lost 6 bases, J lost 5 bases, and 9 bases stayed unmatched. Germline V gene data show CDR1 as SGHTA and CDR2 as FQGNSA. The CDR3 loop reads CASRPTTGRETQYF. CDR3 coding DNA: TGTGCCAGCAGGCCGACGACAGGGCGGGAGACCCAGTACTTC.

Only one count was recorded for this clone. The V gene is TRBV5-6, the J gene TRBJ1-4, with 11 bases identical to TRBD1. Germline V gene lookup returns CDR1 SGHDT and CDR2 YYEEEE. The V and J ends lost 4 bases and 6 bases, in that order; junction bases with no gene match: 2. CDR3 length: 14 residues. CDR3 DNA: TGTGCCAGCAGCCTGGGACAGGGGGATGAAAAACTGTTTTTT. It is translated as CASSLGQGDEKLFF.